Sequencing of this TCR beta chain was carried out in a study of blood T cells in healthy people across ages (dated by TCRdb to the mid-2010s). Context from the whole study: In model experiments, roughly one uniquely barcoded TCR beta cDNA molecule per two T cells was captured by template switching. The donors were divided into four age groups: young (average roughly 15 years), middle-aged (about 40), aged (about 56) and long-lived (about 80). The study measured age-related changes in TCR beta repertoire diversity using deep sequencing normalized with unique cDNA molecular identifiers. For two donors (one aged 18 to 30 and one aged 80 or older), the study analyzed two additional independent replicas of 1 million unique cDNA reads from the same blood draw. To avoid experimental bias, donors of different ages were spread randomly across the sequencing lanes. What the work shows at the level of the full study, not this receptor alone: The percentage of naive T cells measured by flow cytometry correlated strongly with observed TCR beta diversity. The CMV infection status of donors was not known, potentially confounding age-related changes in expanded clonotypes. Bulk unsorted PBMC profiling prevented conclusive comparison of naive and antigen-experienced compartments. As age increased, observed TCR beta diversity per million T cells dropped in a roughly linear way, and a significant reduction was already evident by age 40. The long-lived group showed more naive CD4+ T cells, fewer expanded clones and increased TCR diversity than the aged group, suggesting age selection. Total diversity estimates from one million sequenced T cells were considered lower bounds and underestimates.

Library construction relied on 5' RACE. Sequenced using an Illumina HiSeq 2500. A second PCR of about 6 to 12 cycles was run with a J-beta primer mix and a sample-barcoded 5' primer. A template-switch 5' adaptor carrying 12 random nucleotides introduced a unique molecular identifier onto each TCR beta cDNA molecule. Each sample yielded at least 3 million CDR3-containing paired-end reads. The Mint cDNA synthesis kit, primed by a TRBC-specific oligonucleotide, was used to synthesize first-strand cDNA from all RNA. Following uracil-DNA glycosylase treatment, all cDNA underwent a first 18-cycle PCR with the universal primers M1SS and BC2_uni_R. The published analysis was carried out like this. Each sample was normalized by randomly selecting 1 million high-quality reads, each carrying a distinct molecular identifier. Reads with shared molecular identifiers were discarded instead of being binned into consensus sequences. CDR3 identification, clonotype clustering and error correction used MiTCR with a Q25 quality threshold and the strictest error-elimination algorithm. A nonparametric unseen species model with Euler transformation was used to estimate a lower bound on total TCR beta diversity. TCRdb reprocessing: public reads trimmed at Q25 with fastp, clones called with MiXCR, in-frame beta chains kept. Under each unique CDR3 protein, matching rows form one entry showing the most common genes and DNA. The V and J calls and clone size are TCRdb's, not the authors'. This sample is represented by 710,000 or so distinct CDR3 sequences; 22% of them were singletons. Together, the top ten hold about 22% of the sample.

Trimming costs V 0 bases and J 5 bases, and their ends lie 16 bases apart. The germline V gene supplies CDR1 KGHSH and CDR2 LQKENI. The CDR3 has 16 amino acids, counting the end cysteine and phenylalanine. Only CDR3 DNA is held: 48 bases, read in frame from base 1. Donors were about 36 systemically healthy Caucasian individuals from Russia aged roughly 6 to 90 years. Each donor gave roughly 9 milliliters of peripheral blood, drawn into EDTA-treated Vacutainer tubes. Ficoll-Paque density-gradient centrifugation was used to isolate PBMCs, with at least 7 million obtained per sample. Trizol reagent was used to extract total RNA from the PBMCs, yielding at least 5.5 micrograms per sample. For every donor, flow cytometry on a PBMC aliquot measured the percentage of naive CD45RAhigh/CD27high T cells. In regard to this clonotype: The specificity of this receptor is unknown. Base qualities were left out, and no much larger clone turns up one base away.

The source of this sequence is a man in his 70s in good health. The sequence links TRBV18 to TRBJ2-5; the best D guess is TRBD1, with 5 bases matching. The sequencing input was blood. The CDR3 protein: CASSPPGGLSGETQYF. The nucleotides read TGTGCCAGCTCACCACCGGGCGGCTTGTCAGGGGAGACCCAGTACTTC.